This note documents a single T cell receptor beta chain sequence. Assay: immunoSEQ multiplex PCR; the TCRdb copy retains only in-frame clones and omits some. This table holds 200,000 to 300,000 clones, more than 75% found once. This specimen comes from a study of blood T cell repertoires in COVID-19. J was trimmed by 7 bases and V by 4 bases; bases with no gene match: 3. Germline V gene data show CDR1 as SGHRS and CDR2 as YFSETQ. The CDR3 is 14 amino acids. This clonotype was sampled from a man aged 35-49 years who had recovered from COVID-19. This chain connects TRBV5-1 to TRBJ1-6; the match to TRBD1 covers 9 bases. Specimen: PBMCs or T cells enriched from blood (not recorded which). CDR3 in DNA: TGCGCCAGCAGCCACGGGACAGGGAATTCACCCCTCCACTTT. It is translated as CASSHGTGNSPLHF.